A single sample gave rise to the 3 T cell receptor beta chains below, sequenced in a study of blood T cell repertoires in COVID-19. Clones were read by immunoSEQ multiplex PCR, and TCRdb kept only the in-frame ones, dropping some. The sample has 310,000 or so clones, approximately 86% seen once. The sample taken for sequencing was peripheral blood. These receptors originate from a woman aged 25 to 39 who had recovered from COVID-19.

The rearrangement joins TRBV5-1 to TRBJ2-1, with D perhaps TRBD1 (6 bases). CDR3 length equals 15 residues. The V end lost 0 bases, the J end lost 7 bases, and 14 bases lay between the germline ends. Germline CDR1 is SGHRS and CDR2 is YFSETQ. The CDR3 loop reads CASSLEGGPINEQFF. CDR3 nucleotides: TGCGCCAGCAGCTTGGAAGGGGGACCGATAAATGAGCAGTTCTTC.

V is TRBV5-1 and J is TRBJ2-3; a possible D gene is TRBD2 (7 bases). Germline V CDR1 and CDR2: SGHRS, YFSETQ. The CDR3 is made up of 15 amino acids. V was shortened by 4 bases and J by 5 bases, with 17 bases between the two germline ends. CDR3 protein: CASSHNAGAGDTQYF. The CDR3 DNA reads TGCGCCAGCAGCCACAATGCGGGGGCGGGAGATACGCAGTATTTT.

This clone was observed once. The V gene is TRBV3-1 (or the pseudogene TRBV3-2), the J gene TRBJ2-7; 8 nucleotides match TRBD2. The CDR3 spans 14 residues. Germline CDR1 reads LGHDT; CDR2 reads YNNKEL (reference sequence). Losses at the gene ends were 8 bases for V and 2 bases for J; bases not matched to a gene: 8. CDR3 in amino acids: CASREGGSTYEQYF. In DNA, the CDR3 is TGTGCCAGCCGGGAGGGGGGGAGTACCTACGAGCAGTACTTC.